Reported below is one T cell receptor (beta chain). The data were produced by immunoSEQ multiplex PCR, yet TCRdb's version contains in-frame clones alone and is incomplete. This table holds hundreds of thousands of clones, roughly 90% found once. V lost 5 bases, J lost 3 bases, and 7 bases stayed unmatched. The germline CDR1 and CDR2 sequences are SGHTA and FQGNSA. The CDR3 contains 15 residues. These data come from a study of blood T cell repertoires in COVID-19. Study as a whole: The analysed material was cDNA or gDNA that came from T cells, B-cell-depleted T cells, or PBMCs.

The sample taken for sequencing was PBMCs or T cells enriched from blood (not recorded which). This TCR came from a man in his forties who had recovered from COVID-19. The V gene is TRBV7-2, the J gene TRBJ1-2; 9 bases agree with TRBD1. In DNA, the CDR3 is TGTGCCAGCAGCGAACGGACAGGGGACGACTATGGCTACACCTTC. Its protein is CASSERTGDDYGYTF. Based on the CDR3 plus reference TRBV7-2 and TRBJ1-2, the full variable domain is GAGVSQSPSNKVTEKGKDVELRCDPISGHTALYWYRQSLGQGLEFLIYFQGNSAPDKSGLPSDRFSAERTGGSVSTLTIQRTQQEDSAVYLCASSERTGDDYGYTFGSGTRLTVV.